This TCR beta chain was obtained from a study of blood T cell repertoires in COVID-19. The table came from immunoSEQ multiplex PCR; TCRdb's copy has only in-frame clones and leaves some out. Of some 120,000 clones listed, about 85% are singletons. The sequencing sample was made of peripheral blood. This TCR was sampled from a human donor in a cohort sampled during active COVID-19.

CDR3 DNA sequence: TGCGCCAGCAGCTCTAGGCCCTCTAATGCTGGCTACACCTTC. Its protein product is CASSSRPSNAGYTF. This chain uses TRBV5-1 with TRBJ1-2; D not certain. The germline V and J ends were trimmed by 3 bases and 7 bases, with 16 bases remaining between them. Per germline, CDR1 SGHRS and CDR2 YFSETQ. The CDR3 contains 14 residues.